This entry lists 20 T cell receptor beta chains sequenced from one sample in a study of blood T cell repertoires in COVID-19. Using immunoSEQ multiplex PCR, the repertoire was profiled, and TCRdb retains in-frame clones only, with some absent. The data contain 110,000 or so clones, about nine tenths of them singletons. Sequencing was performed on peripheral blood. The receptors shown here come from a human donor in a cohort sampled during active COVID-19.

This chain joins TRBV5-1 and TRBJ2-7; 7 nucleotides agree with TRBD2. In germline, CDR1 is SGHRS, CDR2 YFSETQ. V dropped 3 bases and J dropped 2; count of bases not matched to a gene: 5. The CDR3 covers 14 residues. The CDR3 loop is CASSSPSGPYEQYF. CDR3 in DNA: TGCGCCAGCAGCTCGCCTAGCGGTCCCTACGAGCAGTACTTC.

The CDR3 loop is CASSEWGEGYTF. CDR3 coding DNA: TGTGCCAGCAGTGAATGGGGCGAAGGCTACACCTTC. The chain recombines TRBV6-1 with TRBJ1-2; maybe TRBD1 (5 bases). This CDR3 is 12 amino acids long. Germline loops: CDR1 MNHNS, CDR2 SASEGT. V was shortened by 2 bases and J by 8 bases, with 9 bases between the two germline ends.

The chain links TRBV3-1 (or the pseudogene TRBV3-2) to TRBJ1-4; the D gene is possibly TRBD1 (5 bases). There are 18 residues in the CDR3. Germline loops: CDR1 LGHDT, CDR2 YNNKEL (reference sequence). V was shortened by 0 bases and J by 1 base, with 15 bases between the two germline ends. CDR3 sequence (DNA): TGTGCCAGCAGCCAAGATCTCCAGGGTTTGGGAACTAATGAAAAACTGTTTTTT. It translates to CASSQDLQGLGTNEKLFF.

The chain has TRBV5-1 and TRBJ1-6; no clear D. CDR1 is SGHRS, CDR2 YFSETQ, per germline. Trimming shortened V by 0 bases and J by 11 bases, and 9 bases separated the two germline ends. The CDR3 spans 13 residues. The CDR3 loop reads CASSLGPSAPLHF. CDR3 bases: TGCGCCAGCAGCTTGGGCCCCAGCGCACCCCTCCACTTT.

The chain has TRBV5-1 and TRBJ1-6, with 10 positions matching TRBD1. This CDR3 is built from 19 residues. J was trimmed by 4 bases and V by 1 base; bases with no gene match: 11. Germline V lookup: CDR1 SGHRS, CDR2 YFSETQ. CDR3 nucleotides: TGCGCCAGCAGCTTGCGTGTTTGGGACAGGGGATCGTATAATTCACCCCTCCACTTT. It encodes CASSLRVWDRGSYNSPLHF.

CDR3 residues: CASSRRGYNSPLHF. In DNA, the CDR3 is TGTGCCAGCAGCCGCAGGGGGTATAATTCACCCCTCCACTTT. The chain employs TRBV11-3 and TRBJ1-6, with 7 bases identical to TRBD1. Losses at the gene ends were 5 bases for V and 4 bases for J; bases not matched to a gene: 2. CDR1 and CDR2 (germline): SGHNT, YENEEA. There are 14 residues in the CDR3.

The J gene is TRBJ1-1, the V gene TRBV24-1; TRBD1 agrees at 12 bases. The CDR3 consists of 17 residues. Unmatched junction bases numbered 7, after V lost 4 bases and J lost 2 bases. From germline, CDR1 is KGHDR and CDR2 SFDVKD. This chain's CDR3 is CATSEIRDRGRNTEAFF. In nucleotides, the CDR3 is TGTGCCACCAGTGAAATCCGGGACAGGGGGCGAAACACTGAAGCTTTCTTT.

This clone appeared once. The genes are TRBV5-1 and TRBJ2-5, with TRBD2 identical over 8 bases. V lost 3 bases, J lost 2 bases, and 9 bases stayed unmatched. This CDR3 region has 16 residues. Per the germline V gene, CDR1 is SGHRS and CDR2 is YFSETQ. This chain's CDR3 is CASSYDRGGRQETQYF. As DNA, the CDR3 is TGCGCCAGCAGCTACGATCGCGGGGGGCGTCAAGAGACCCAGTACTTC.

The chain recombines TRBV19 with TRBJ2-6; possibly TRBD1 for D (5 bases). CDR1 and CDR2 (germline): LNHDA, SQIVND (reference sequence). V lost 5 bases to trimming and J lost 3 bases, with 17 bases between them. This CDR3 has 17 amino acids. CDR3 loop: CASSPRAGRSGANVLTF. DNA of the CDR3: TGTGCCAGTAGTCCCCGAGCAGGGCGTAGTGGGGCCAACGTCCTGACTTTC.

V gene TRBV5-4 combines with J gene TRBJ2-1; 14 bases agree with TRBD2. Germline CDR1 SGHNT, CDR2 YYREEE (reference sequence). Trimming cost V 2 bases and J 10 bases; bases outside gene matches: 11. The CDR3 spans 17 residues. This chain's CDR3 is CASSFEEGLAGAGEQFF. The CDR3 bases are TGTGCCAGCAGCTTTGAAGAGGGACTAGCGGGGGCCGGGGAGCAGTTCTTC.

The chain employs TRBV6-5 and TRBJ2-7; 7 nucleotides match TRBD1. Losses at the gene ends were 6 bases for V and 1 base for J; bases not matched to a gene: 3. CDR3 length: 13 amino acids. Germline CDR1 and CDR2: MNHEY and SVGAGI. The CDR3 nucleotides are TGTGCCAGCAGCCGACAGGGATCCTACGAGCAGTACTTC. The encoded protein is CASSRQGSYEQYF.

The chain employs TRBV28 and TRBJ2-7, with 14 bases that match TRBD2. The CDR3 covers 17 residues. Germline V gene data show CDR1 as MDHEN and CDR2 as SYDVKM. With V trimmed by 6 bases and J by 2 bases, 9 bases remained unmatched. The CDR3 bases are TGTGCCAGCAGCAAGACTAGCGGGAGGGCCCTGACCTACGAGCAGTACTTC. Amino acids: CASSKTSGRALTYEQYF.

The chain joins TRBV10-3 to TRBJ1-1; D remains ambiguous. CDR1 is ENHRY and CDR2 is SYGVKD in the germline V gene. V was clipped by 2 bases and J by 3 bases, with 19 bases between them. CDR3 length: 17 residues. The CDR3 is CAISETWTRSEDTEAFF. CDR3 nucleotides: TGTGCCATCAGTGAGACTTGGACTCGGTCGGAGGACACTGAAGCTTTCTTT.

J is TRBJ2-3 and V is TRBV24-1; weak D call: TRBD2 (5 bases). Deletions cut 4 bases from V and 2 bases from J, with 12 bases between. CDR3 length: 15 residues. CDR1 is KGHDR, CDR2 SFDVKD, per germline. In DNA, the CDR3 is TGTGCCACCAGTGACCAGGACTTTTTCACAGATACGCAGTATTTT. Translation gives CATSDQDFFTDTQYF.

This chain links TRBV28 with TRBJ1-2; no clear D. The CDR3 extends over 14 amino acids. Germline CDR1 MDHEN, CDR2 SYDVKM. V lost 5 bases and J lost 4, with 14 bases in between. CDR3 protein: CASSPAYRGYGYTF. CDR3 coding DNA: TGTGCCAGCAGTCCAGCGTACCGGGGCTATGGCTACACCTTC.

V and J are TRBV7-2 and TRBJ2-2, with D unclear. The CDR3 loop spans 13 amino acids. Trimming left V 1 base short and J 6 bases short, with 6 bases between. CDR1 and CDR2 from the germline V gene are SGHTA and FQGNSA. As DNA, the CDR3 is TGTGCCAGCAGCTTAGACTACGCCGGGGAGCTGTTTTTT. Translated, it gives CASSLDYAGELFF.

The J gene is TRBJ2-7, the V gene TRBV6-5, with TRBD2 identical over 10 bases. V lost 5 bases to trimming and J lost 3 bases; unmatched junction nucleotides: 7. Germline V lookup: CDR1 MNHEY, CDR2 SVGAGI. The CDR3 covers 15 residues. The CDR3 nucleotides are TGTGCCAGCAGTATAGCGGGAGGTGGGCGCTACGAGCAGTACTTC. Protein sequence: CASSIAGGGRYEQYF.

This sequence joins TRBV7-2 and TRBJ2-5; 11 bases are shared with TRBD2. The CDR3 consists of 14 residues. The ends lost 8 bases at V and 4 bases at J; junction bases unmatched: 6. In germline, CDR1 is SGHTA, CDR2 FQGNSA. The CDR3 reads CASRLAGGLETQYF. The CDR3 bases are TGTGCCAGCCGCCTAGCGGGAGGTTTAGAGACCCAGTACTTC.

As DNA, the CDR3 is TGTGCCAGCACCTCAAAGGCAGGGGGCTCTCTGGGCTCCTATAATTCACCCCTCCACTTT. The encoded protein is CASTSKAGGSLGSYNSPLHF. The genes are TRBV5-5 and TRBJ1-6, with 8 bases identical to TRBD1. The CDR3 consists of 20 residues. V lost 6 bases and J lost 0; bases outside the gene matches: 17. Per the germline V gene, CDR1 is SGHKS and CDR2 is YYEKEE (reference sequence).

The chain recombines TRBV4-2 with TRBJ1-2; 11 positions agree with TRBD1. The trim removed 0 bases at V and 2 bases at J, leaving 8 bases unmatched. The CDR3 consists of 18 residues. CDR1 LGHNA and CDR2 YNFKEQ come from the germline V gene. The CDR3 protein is CASSQEKDRGRQNYGYTF. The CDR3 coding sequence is TGTGCCAGCAGCCAAGAGAAGGACAGGGGGCGGCAGAACTATGGCTACACCTTC.